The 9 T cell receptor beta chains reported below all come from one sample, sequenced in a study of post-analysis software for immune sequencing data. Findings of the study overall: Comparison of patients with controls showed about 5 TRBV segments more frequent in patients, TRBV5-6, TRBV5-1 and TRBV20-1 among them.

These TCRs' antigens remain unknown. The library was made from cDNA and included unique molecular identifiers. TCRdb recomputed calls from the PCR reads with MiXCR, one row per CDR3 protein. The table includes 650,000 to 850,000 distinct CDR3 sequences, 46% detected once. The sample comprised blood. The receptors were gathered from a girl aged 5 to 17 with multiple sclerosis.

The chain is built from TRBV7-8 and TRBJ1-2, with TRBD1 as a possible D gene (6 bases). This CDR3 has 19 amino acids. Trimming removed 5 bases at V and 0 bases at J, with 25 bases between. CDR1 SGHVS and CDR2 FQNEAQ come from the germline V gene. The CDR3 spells CASSPHHDSYGGSNYGYTF. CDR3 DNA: TGTGCCAGCAGCCCCCATCACGACAGTTATGGGGGCTCTAACTATGGCTACACCTTC.

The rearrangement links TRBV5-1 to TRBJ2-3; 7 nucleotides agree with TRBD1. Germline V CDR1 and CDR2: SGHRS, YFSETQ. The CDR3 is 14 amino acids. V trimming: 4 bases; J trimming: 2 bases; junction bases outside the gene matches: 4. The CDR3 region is CASSMGQNTDTQYF. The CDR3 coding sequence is TGCGCCAGCAGCATGGGACAGAACACAGATACGCAGTATTTT.

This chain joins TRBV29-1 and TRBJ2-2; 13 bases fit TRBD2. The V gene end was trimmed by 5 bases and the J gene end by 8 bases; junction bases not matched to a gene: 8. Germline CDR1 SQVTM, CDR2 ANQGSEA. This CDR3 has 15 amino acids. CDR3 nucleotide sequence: TGCAGCGTTAGGACTAGCGGGAGTATCTCGGGGGAGCTGTTTTTT. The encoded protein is CSVRTSGSISGELFF.

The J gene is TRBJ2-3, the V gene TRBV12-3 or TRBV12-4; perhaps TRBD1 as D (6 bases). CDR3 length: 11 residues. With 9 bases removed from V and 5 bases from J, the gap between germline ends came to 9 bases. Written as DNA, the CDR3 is TGTGCCAGAGTCAGGGGAGATACGCAGTATTTT. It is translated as CARVRGDTQYF.

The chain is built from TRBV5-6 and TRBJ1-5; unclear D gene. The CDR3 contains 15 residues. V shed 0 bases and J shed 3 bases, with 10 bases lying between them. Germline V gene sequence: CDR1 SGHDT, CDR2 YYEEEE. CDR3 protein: CASSLGGGLNQPQHF. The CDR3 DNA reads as TGTGCCAGCAGCTTGGGCGGTGGACTCAATCAGCCCCAGCATTTT.

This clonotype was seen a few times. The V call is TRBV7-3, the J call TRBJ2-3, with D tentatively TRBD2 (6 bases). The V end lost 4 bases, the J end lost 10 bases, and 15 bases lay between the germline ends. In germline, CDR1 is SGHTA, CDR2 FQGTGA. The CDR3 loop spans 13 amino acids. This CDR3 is CASSSRSSGPQYF. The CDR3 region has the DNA TGTGCCAGCAGCTCGAGGAGTAGCGGCCCGCAGTATTTT. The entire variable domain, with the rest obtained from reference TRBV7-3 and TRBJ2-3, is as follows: GAGVSQTPSNKVTEKGKYVELRCDPISGHTALYWYRQSLGQGPEFLIYFQGTGAADDSGLPNDRFFAVRPEGSVSTLKIQRTERGDSAVYLCASSSRSSGPQYFGPGTRLTVL.

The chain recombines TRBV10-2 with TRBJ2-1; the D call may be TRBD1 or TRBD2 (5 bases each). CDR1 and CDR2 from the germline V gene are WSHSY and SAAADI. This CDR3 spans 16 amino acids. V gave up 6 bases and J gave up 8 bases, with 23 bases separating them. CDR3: CASRSTMGPTTYEQFF. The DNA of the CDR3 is TGCGCCAGCAGATCCACGATGGGACCCACGACGTATGAGCAGTTCTTC.

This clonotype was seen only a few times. CDR3 DNA sequence: TGTGCCATCAACATGAAGCTAGCGGGAGGCACGCAGTATTTT. Amino acids: CAINMKLAGGTQYF. The chain employs TRBV10-3 and TRBJ2-3, with 11 bases lining up with TRBD2. The V and J ends lost 7 bases and 9 bases, in that order; junction bases with no gene match: 9. This CDR3 has 14 amino acids. The V gene's germline CDR1 is ENHRY and CDR2 SYGVKD.

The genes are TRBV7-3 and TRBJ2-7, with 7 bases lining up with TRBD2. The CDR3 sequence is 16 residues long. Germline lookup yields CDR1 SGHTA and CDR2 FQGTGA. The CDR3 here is CAYRGVAGVLSYEQYF. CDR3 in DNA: TGTGCGTACCGGGGGGTAGCGGGTGTACTCTCCTACGAGCAGTACTTC.